The present T cell receptor beta chain was sequenced within a study of tumor-infiltrating lymphocytes in primary liver carcinoma. The input was 450 to 500 ng total RNA; TCR beta cDNA was made from it with a constant-region primer. Slightly modified ARM-PCR with three nested multiplex PCR rounds yielded TCR beta libraries. Each of the first two PCR rounds ran around 10 cycles with TRBV1-TRBV30 forward and C-beta reverse primers. TCRdb independently ran MiXCR on the multiplex PCR reads; one entry per CDR3 protein. Of about 130,000 distinct CDR3 sequences in the sample, 55% to 75% are singletons; the top ten hold around 8.4%. Study findings and constraints: Presence in all five tumor regions was observed for only about 7-25% of top clones. Against blood, tumors held a significantly higher top-250-clone fraction (p = 0.039).

Co-extracting RNA and DNA was done with roughly 17-32 mg of unsorted bulk tissue as input. Every one of the tumor samples had a viable tumor cell content above 75%. This clonotype was observed many times. Its antigen is not known. This CDR3 has 15 residues. The germline V gene encodes CDR1 SGHRS and CDR2 YFSETQ. V lost 4 bases to trimming and J lost 5 bases; unmatched junction nucleotides: 10. The TCR sequence derives from a woman between 55 and 75 years old with primary liver carcinoma and hepatitis B virus infection. The chain is built from TRBV5-1 and TRBJ1-2; 8 bases line up with TRBD1. Sequences were obtained from liver tumor tissue from sampling region 3. Subset described: tumor region T3, left-lateral pole. The CDR3 loop is CASSLRTGHGYGYTF. For the CDR3, the DNA is TGCGCCAGCAGCCTACGGACAGGGCACGGATATGGCTACACCTTC.